Following are 32 T cell receptor beta chains from one sample sequenced in a study of shared clonotypes between healthy human individuals. TCRdb's table, derived via immunoSEQ multiplex PCR, lists solely in-frame clones and lacks some. The data contain more than 2,000,000 clones, just over 90% of them singletons. The sequencing sample was made of naive CD4+ T cells from PBMCs. Noted subset: CD45RA+ positively selected. The receptors stem from a man between 18 and 29 years old in good health. Some clones in this sample may be carry-over from other donors' samples.

The rearrangement joins TRBV2 to TRBJ1-4; D not resolved. CDR3 size: 15 residues. Trimming took 9 bases from V and 3 from J, leaving 17 bases between them. Germline V lookup: CDR1 SNHLY, CDR2 FYNNEI. The CDR3 loop is CASQRNAAANEKLFF. DNA of the CDR3: TGTGCCAGTCAGAGGAATGCGGCAGCTAATGAAAAACTGTTTTTT.

V gene TRBV19 combines with J gene TRBJ2-1; D uncertain. CDR1 is LNHDA, CDR2 SQIVND, per germline (reference sequence). This CDR3 contains 17 residues. The V end lost 5 bases, the J end lost 0 bases, and 17 bases lay between the germline ends. The CDR3 protein is CASSPRRASSSYNEQFF. The CDR3, as DNA: TGTGCCAGTAGTCCCCGTAGGGCCTCAAGCTCCTACAATGAGCAGTTCTTC.

The rearrangement links TRBV28 to TRBJ2-1; possibly TRBD2 for D (6 bases). Between the trimmed V and J ends, which lost 6 bases and 0 bases, there was a span of 12 bases. CDR3 length: 15 amino acids. Germline assignment: CDR1 MDHEN and CDR2 SYDVKM. CDR3 DNA: TGTGCCAGCAGCCCCATGGGGGGCTCCTACAATGAGCAGTTCTTC. Translating it yields CASSPMGGSYNEQFF.

The chain employs TRBV29-1 and TRBJ1-4, with 8 bases that match TRBD1. The V gene's germline CDR1 is SQVTM and CDR2 ANQGSEA. V dropped 7 bases and J dropped 5; count of bases not matched to a gene: 9. The CDR3 is 14 amino acids. The chain's CDR3 is CSANGQGANEKLFF. In DNA form, the CDR3 reads TGCAGCGCCAATGGACAGGGTGCCAATGAAAAACTGTTTTTT.

This clone was seen a single time. V gene TRBV28 combines with J gene TRBJ2-7; 7 bases agree with TRBD1. Unmatched junction bases numbered 16, after V lost 5 bases and J lost 6 bases. CDR1 is MDHEN and CDR2 is SYDVKM in the germline V gene. The CDR3 extends over 16 amino acids. The CDR3 spells CASSQPGDRKGLEQYF. The CDR3, as DNA: TGTGCCAGCAGTCAGCCCGGGGACAGAAAGGGCCTCGAGCAGTACTTC.

The chain uses TRBV29-1 and TRBJ2-1, with D possibly matching TRBD2 (5 bases). Germline values: CDR1 SQVTM, CDR2 ANQGSEA. CDR3 length equals 10 residues. V lost 4 bases to trimming and J lost 9 bases, with 7 bases between them. The CDR3 sequence: CSVATSEQFF. The CDR3 nucleotides read TGCAGCGTTGCTACTAGTGAGCAGTTCTTC.

This sequence joins TRBV4-3 and TRBJ1-5; possible D gene TRBD1, 6 bases. Between the trimmed V and J ends, which lost 1 base and 5 bases, there was a span of 12 bases. This CDR3 is built from 15 residues. Germline V gene data show CDR1 as LGHNA and CDR2 as YSLEER. The CDR3 here is CASSQVWGQDQPQHF. The CDR3 region has the DNA TGCGCCAGCAGCCAAGTTTGGGGACAAGATCAGCCCCAGCATTTT.

This clone came up once. The rearrangement joins TRBV9 to TRBJ2-5, with 10 bases fitting TRBD2. The CDR3 consists of 16 residues. Germline V gene data show CDR1 as SGDLS and CDR2 as YYNGEE. The J segment lost 5 bases and the V segment lost 3 bases, leaving 10 bases of the junction unmatched. As DNA, the CDR3 is TGTGCCAGCAGCGCCGGAGGTAAAGCGGGAGGGGAGACCCAGTACTTC. This encodes CASSAGGKAGGETQYF.

This rearrangement joins TRBV5-1 to TRBJ2-2; D unclear. The germline CDR1 and CDR2 sequences are SGHRS and YFSETQ. Deletions cut 4 bases from V and 5 bases from J, with 12 bases between. The CDR3 has 14 residues. The CDR3 DNA reads TGCGCCAGCAGCCTTCGGCCCCAAACCGGGGAGCTGTTTTTT. Translated, it gives CASSLRPQTGELFF. The full variable domain, rest sourced from reference TRBV5-1 and TRBJ2-2, is KAGVTQTPRYLIKTRGQQVTLSCSPISGHRSVSWYQQTPGQGLQFLFEYFSETQRNKGNFPGRFSGRQFSNSRSEMNVSTLELGDSALYLCASSLRPQTGELFFGEGSRLTVL.

The V and J genes are TRBV28 and TRBJ2-2; tentatively, D is TRBD1 (5 bases). The V end lost 2 bases, the J end lost 1 base, and 8 bases lay between the germline ends. The CDR3 covers 15 residues. Germline CDR1 is MDHEN and CDR2 is SYDVKM. The CDR3 here is CASSLPTGNTGELFF. The CDR3 DNA follows: TGTGCCAGCAGTTTACCTACAGGGAACACCGGGGAGCTGTTTTTT.

Concerning this clone itself: The sample carries other DNA sequences with the same CDR3. This chain connects TRBV7-2 to TRBJ1-2; 8 nucleotides line up with TRBD1. This CDR3 is 13 amino acids long. Losses at the gene ends were 4 bases for V and 5 bases for J; bases not matched to a gene: 3. Germline V gene data show CDR1 as SGHTA and CDR2 as FQGNSA. DNA of the CDR3: TGTGCCAGCAGCTCAGGACAGGGTTATGGCTACACCTTC. Protein: CASSSGQGYGYTF.

The chain links TRBV4-1 to TRBJ2-1; TRBD2 might be the D (5 bases). This CDR3 contains 12 residues. In germline, CDR1 is MGHRA, CDR2 YSYEKL. V lost 4 bases to trimming and J lost 9 bases, with 10 bases between them. CDR3 sequence reads: CASSLPAGEQFF. In DNA, the CDR3 is TGCGCCAGCAGCCTTCCTGCGGGTGAGCAGTTCTTC.

The J gene is TRBJ1-2, the V gene TRBV28, with a tentative D call TRBD1 (5 bases). CDR3 length equals 13 residues. Germline CDR1 reads MDHEN; CDR2 reads SYDVKM. With 3 bases removed from V and 8 bases from J, the gap between germline ends came to 13 bases. In DNA form, the CDR3 reads TGTGCCAGCAGTTTGGGGACTCTCGCCGGCTACACCTTC. It codes for CASSLGTLAGYTF.

V usage is TRBV19 and J usage is TRBJ2-3, with D uncertain. This CDR3 has 11 residues. Germline V gives CDR1 LNHDA, CDR2 SQIVND (reference sequence). V lost 5 bases to trimming and J lost 9 bases, with 9 bases between them. The CDR3, as DNA: TGTGCCAGTAGTTCCCTTCCGACGCAGTATTTT. Translating gives CASSSLPTQYF.

The chain combines TRBV10-3 with TRBJ2-1; 11 nucleotides agree with TRBD2. V gave up 11 bases and J gave up 6 bases; unmatched junction bases: 6. Germline CDR1 and CDR2: ENHRY and SYGVKD. This CDR3 is 13 amino acids long. This CDR3 is CASGLAGINEQFF. The CDR3 DNA sequence: TGTGCCTCTGGACTAGCGGGCATCAATGAGCAGTTCTTC.

The table lists this clone with a few counts. V gene TRBV6-6 combines with J gene TRBJ1-1, with D unresolved. This CDR3 contains 16 residues. The V end was cut by 2 bases, the J end by 2 bases, with 15 bases between. The germline gives CDR1 MNHNY, CDR2 SVGAGI (reference sequence). The CDR3 loop is CASSYEDGGGNTEAFF. CDR3 sequence (DNA): TGTGCCAGCAGTTACGAGGACGGAGGAGGAAACACTGAAGCTTTCTTT.

This clone turned up a few times. The chain couples TRBV5-1 to TRBJ1-4, with no clear D. The germline V gene encodes CDR1 SGHRS and CDR2 YFSETQ. The CDR3 has 14 residues. V lost 3 bases and J lost 0, with 6 bases in between. CDR3 DNA sequence: TGCGCCAGCAGCTCCCAACCAACTAATGAAAAACTGTTTTTT. Translated, it gives CASSSQPTNEKLFF. The whole variable domain, remainder taken from reference TRBV5-1 and TRBJ1-4, is KAGVTQTPRYLIKTRGQQVTLSCSPISGHRSVSWYQQTPGQGLQFLFEYFSETQRNKGNFPGRFSGRQFSNSRSEMNVSTLELGDSALYLCASSSQPTNEKLFFGSGTQLSVL.

As to this clone: A read error may account for a junction end that differs from germline. The chain carries TRBV9 and TRBJ2-1, with D tentatively TRBD2 (6 bases). The germline gives CDR1 SGDLS, CDR2 YYNGEE. The CDR3 spans 15 residues. In DNA, the CDR3 is TGTGCCAGCAGCGAGACTAGTTTCTCCCACAATGAGCAGTTCTTC. Translation gives CASSETSFSHNEQFF.

The gene calls are TRBV21-1 and TRBJ2-5; no check of the table's D call, TRBD2, against the DNA was made. TRBV21-1 is listed as a pseudogene. The CDR3 spans 16 residues. The CDR3 region is CASSFPQRESWETQYF. CDR3 nucleotide sequence: TGTGCCAGCAGCTTCCCCCAGCGGGAGAGCTGGGAGACCCAGTACTTC.

The rearrangement joins TRBV5-1 to TRBJ1-5, with D hard to call. Germline lookup yields CDR1 SGHRS and CDR2 YFSETQ. V lost 2 bases and J 1 base, leaving 19 bases between the germline ends. The CDR3 runs to 18 residues. CDR3 bases: TGCGCCAGCAGCTTCCTTAGGCGAGGGAGGAAGAGCAATCAGCCCCAGCATTTT. The encoded protein is CASSFLRRGRKSNQPQHF.

The rearrangement uses TRBV4-2 and TRBJ2-1; D unclear. V gave up 0 bases and J gave up 0 bases, with 9 bases separating them. From germline, CDR1 is LGHNA and CDR2 YNFKEQ. The CDR3 has 16 amino acids. The CDR3 DNA reads as TGTGCCAGCAGCCAAGATCTCACACTCTCCTACAATGAGCAGTTCTTC. Translation gives CASSQDLTLSYNEQFF.

The chain uses TRBV7-9 and TRBJ2-3; 10 bases fit TRBD1. The trim removed 5 bases at V and 3 bases at J, leaving 5 bases unmatched. CDR3 length: 15 amino acids. CDR1 and CDR2 from the germline V gene are SEHNR and FQNEAQ (reference sequence). The CDR3 spells CASSRLGQGTDTQYF. In nucleotides, the CDR3 is TGTGCCAGCAGCCGCTTGGGACAGGGGACAGATACGCAGTATTTT.

The count of this clone is one. The chain combines TRBV4-1 with TRBJ1-5; TRBD1 is a possible D gene (5 bases). Trimming removed 1 base at V and 9 bases at J, with 16 bases between. This CDR3 has 15 amino acids. Germline CDR1 and CDR2: MGHRA and YSYEKL. The CDR3 sequence: CASSQAGTGRRPQHF. In DNA, the CDR3 is TGCGCCAGCAGCCAAGCCGGGACGGGTCGGAGGCCCCAGCATTTT.

As concerns this clone: At the DNA level, this CDR3 is encoded by other sequences in the same sample as well. The gene calls are TRBV20-1 and TRBJ2-7; D is unclear. This CDR3 spans 11 amino acids. The germline CDR1 and CDR2 sequences are DFQATT and SNEGSKA (reference sequence). Trimming cost V 1 base and J 1 base, with 2 bases left between them. The CDR3 DNA sequence: TGCAGTGCTAGAGTTTCCTACGAGCAGTACTTC. Its translation is CSARVSYEQYF.

The chain links TRBV2 to TRBJ1-5; perhaps TRBD1 as D (5 bases). The CDR3 runs 14 residues. V was pared by 6 bases and J by 0 bases, with 9 bases between. Germline values: CDR1 SNHLY, CDR2 FYNNEI. DNA for the CDR3: TGTGCCAGCAGGGGGGAGTATAGCAATCAGCCCCAGCATTTT. Translated: CASRGEYSNQPQHF.

This clone was detected only a few times. This rearrangement joins TRBV29-1 to TRBJ1-1, with TRBD1 matching over 7 bases. The CDR3 contains 14 residues. With 6 bases clipped from V and 1 base from J, the junction kept 8 bases outside the gene matches. Germline V gives CDR1 SQVTM, CDR2 ANQGSEA. This CDR3 reads CSVARDRANTEAFF. CDR3 bases: TGCAGCGTAGCCCGCGACAGGGCGAACACTGAAGCTTTCTTT. The full variable domain, rest sourced from reference TRBV29-1 and TRBJ1-1, is SAVISQKPSRDICQRGTSLTIQCQVDSQVTMMFWYRQQPGQSLTLIATANQGSEATYESGFVIDKFPISRPNLTFSTLTVSNMSPEDSSIYLCSVARDRANTEAFFGQGTRLTVV.

The J gene is TRBJ2-2, the V gene TRBV28, with a possible D match to TRBD1 (6 bases). The germline CDR1 and CDR2 sequences are MDHEN and SYDVKM. V was cut by 3 bases and J by 7 bases, with 9 bases left in between. The CDR3 is 13 amino acids. The CDR3 loop is CASSLRGYGELFF. In nucleotides, the CDR3 is TGTGCCAGCAGTTTGAGGGGGTACGGGGAGCTGTTTTTT.

CDR3 nucleotide sequence: TGTGCCAGCAGCGTAGGGGGGTTACAGACCCAGTACTTC. Its translation is CASSVGGLQTQYF. The genes are TRBV9 and TRBJ2-5; possibly TRBD1 or TRBD2 for D (5 bases each). From germline, CDR1 is SGDLS and CDR2 YYNGEE. The CDR3 covers 13 residues. V was cut by 0 bases and J by 6 bases, with 9 bases left in between.

This clone was picked up one time. The J gene is TRBJ2-5, the V gene TRBV5-1, with TRBD2 identical over 10 bases. CDR3 length: 17 amino acids. The V and J ends lost 2 bases and 2 bases, in that order; junction bases with no gene match: 9. CDR1 and CDR2 from the germline V gene are SGHRS and YFSETQ. CDR3 nucleotides: TGCGCCAGCAGCTTAAAGCGGGAGGGCCGGTGGCAAGAGACCCAGTACTTC. It is translated as CASSLKREGRWQETQYF.

The rearrangement joins TRBV28 to TRBJ2-2; TRBD1 matches 8 bases. Germline CDR1 reads MDHEN; CDR2 reads SYDVKM. Unmatched junction bases numbered 10, after V lost 3 bases and J lost 1 base. The CDR3 contains 18 residues. CDR3 in DNA: TGTGCCAGCAGTTTTCCTAGGCAAGGGACAGGGAACACCGGGGAGCTGTTTTTT. As protein: CASSFPRQGTGNTGELFF.

The chain is built from TRBV19 and TRBJ1-5, with 7 bases identical to TRBD1. The CDR3 spans 19 residues. V was pared by 5 bases and J by 6 bases, with 22 bases of the junction left unmatched. Germline assignment: CDR1 LNHDA and CDR2 SQIVND (reference sequence). The CDR3 sequence: CASSLRTGDYPFPGQPQHF. CDR3 nucleotide sequence: TGTGCCAGTAGTCTCCGGACAGGCGACTATCCCTTTCCGGGTCAGCCCCAGCATTTT.

This clone occurred once. The CDR3 sequence is CASRSTSGSYEQYF. CDR3 nucleotides: TGTGCCAGCAGGTCCACTAGCGGGAGCTACGAGCAGTACTTC. The chain has TRBV6-6 and TRBJ2-7; TRBD2 aligns across 11 bases. The CDR3 is 14 residues long. The germline V gene has CDR1 MNHNY and CDR2 SVGAGI (reference sequence). Trimming at V came to 6 bases and at J to 3 bases, leaving 4 bases not matched to a gene.